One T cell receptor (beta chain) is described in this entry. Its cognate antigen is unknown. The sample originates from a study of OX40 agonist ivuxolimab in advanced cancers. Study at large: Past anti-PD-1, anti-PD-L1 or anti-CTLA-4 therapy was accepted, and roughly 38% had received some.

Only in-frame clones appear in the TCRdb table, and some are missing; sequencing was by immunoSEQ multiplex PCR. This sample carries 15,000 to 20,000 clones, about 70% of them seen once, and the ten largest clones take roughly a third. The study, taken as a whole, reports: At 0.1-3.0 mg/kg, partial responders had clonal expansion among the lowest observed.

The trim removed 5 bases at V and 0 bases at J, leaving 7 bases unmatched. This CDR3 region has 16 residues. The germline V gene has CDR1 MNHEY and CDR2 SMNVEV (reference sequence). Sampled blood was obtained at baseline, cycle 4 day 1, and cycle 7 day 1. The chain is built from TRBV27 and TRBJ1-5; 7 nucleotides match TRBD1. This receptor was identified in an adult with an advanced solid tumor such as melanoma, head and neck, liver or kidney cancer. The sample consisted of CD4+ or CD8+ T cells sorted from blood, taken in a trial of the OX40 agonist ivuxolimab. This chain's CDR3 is CASSPDRPYSNQPQHF. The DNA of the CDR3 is TGTGCCAGCAGTCCGGACAGGCCGTATAGCAATCAGCCCCAGCATTTT.